Shown below are 23 T cell receptor beta chains from a single sample sequenced in a study of blood T cells in healthy people across ages. The second PCR ran roughly 7 to 12 cycles with a sample-barcoded 5' primer and J-beta primers. TCRdb recomputed calls from the 5' RACE reads with MiXCR, one row per CDR3 protein. The sample lists hundreds of thousands of distinct CDR3 sequences, roughly 21% occurring once. Input material: blood. Receptors originate from a man between 65 and 85 years old in good health.

The chain links TRBV2 to TRBJ2-5; D might be TRBD1 (6 bases). Judging by the DNA end, TRBJ2-7 fits better; the J call may be wrong. CDR3 length: 14 amino acids. Germline V CDR1 and CDR2: SNHLY, FYNNEI. The DNA for the CDR3 is TGTGCCAGCAGATTCGACAGGAGCTCCTACGAGCAGTACTTC. Protein: CASRFDRSSYEQYF.

This clonotype has more than one count but fewer than ten. The chain couples TRBV7-2 to TRBJ2-5, with D maybe TRBD2 (5 bases). The germline V and J ends were trimmed by 5 bases and 6 bases, with 13 bases remaining between them. Germline values: CDR1 SGHTA, CDR2 FQGNSA. This CDR3 has 13 amino acids. The CDR3, as DNA: TGTGCCAGCAGCCGAGGGAGTTTGCAGACCCAGTACTTC. Its protein is CASSRGSLQTQYF.

There are many counts of this clonotype. The CDR3 coding sequence is TGTGCCACGGGGGGCAGCGGGAGTTCTTACAATGAGCAGTTCTTC. This gives the protein CATGGSGSSYNEQFF. This rearrangement joins TRBV2 to TRBJ2-1; the match to TRBD2 covers 8 bases. Unmatched junction bases numbered 12, after V lost 10 bases and J lost 4 bases. This CDR3 comprises 15 residues. The V gene's germline CDR1 is SNHLY and CDR2 FYNNEI.

A remark on this clonotype: The conserved closing phenylalanine or tryptophan is absent in this CDR3, likely reflecting a read error. No DNA is shown, since the ends of the CDR3 on it are uncertain; the CDR3 is the one TCRdb lists. The chain uses TRBV12-3 or TRBV12-4 and TRBJ1-2; the DNA was not compared with TRBD1, the D call given in the table. The CDR3 totals 11 residues, both ends included. The CDR3 reads CASSSGTEDTL.

The rearrangement links TRBV20-1 to TRBJ2-1; D is perhaps TRBD1 (7 bases). In germline, CDR1 is DFQATT, CDR2 SNEGSKA (reference sequence). The CDR3 is 12 amino acids. The germline V and J ends were trimmed by 8 bases and 6 bases, with 14 bases remaining between them. The CDR3 spells CSPRQGGNEQFF. The CDR3 region has the DNA TGCAGTCCGAGACAGGGAGGCAATGAGCAGTTCTTC.

This clonotype was counted a few times. The chain combines TRBV7-2 with TRBJ2-7, with TRBD2 matching over 8 bases. J lost 5 bases, V lost 1 base, and 4 bases had no gene match. The V gene's germline CDR1 is SGHTA and CDR2 FQGNSA. The CDR3 extends over 14 amino acids. The CDR3 DNA reads TGTGCCAGCAGCTTAGAACTAGCGGCCCACGAGCAGTACTTC. Its protein is CASSLELAAHEQYF.

This chain connects TRBV27 to TRBJ2-2; 11 positions agree with TRBD2. V was pared by 0 bases and J by 1 base, with 1 base of the junction left unmatched. In germline, CDR1 is MNHEY, CDR2 SMNVEV (reference sequence). The CDR3 is 17 residues long. The CDR3 region is CASSLSGLAGNTGELFF. The CDR3 DNA sequence: TGTGCCAGCAGTTTATCCGGACTAGCGGGGAACACCGGGGAGCTGTTTTTT.

In its sample, this clonotype was seen many times. The V and J genes are TRBV7-4 and TRBJ2-5; 7 bases are shared with TRBD2. The germline gives CDR1 SGHVT, CDR2 SQSDAQ. The V segment lost 2 bases and the J segment 4 bases; nucleotides outside the gene matches: 1. The CDR3 is 13 residues long. CDR3 region: CASSLPSGETQYF. In nucleotides, the CDR3 is TGTGCCAGCAGCTTACCTAGCGGAGAGACCCAGTACTTC.

Only one count was recorded for this clonotype. V usage is TRBV18 and J usage is TRBJ1-2; D is possibly TRBD1 (5 bases). The CDR3 runs 14 residues. CDR1 is KGHSH, CDR2 LQKENI, per germline. Trimming cost V 2 bases and J 3 bases, with 10 bases left between them. CDR3 sequence reads: CASSPFIQDYGYTF. In DNA form, the CDR3 reads TGTGCCAGCTCACCATTCATACAGGACTATGGCTACACCTTC.

Written as DNA, the CDR3 is TGCAGCGTTGGGGACGGCGGGGGGGCTTTCTTT. Its translation: CSVGDGGGAFF. The chain carries TRBV29-1 and TRBJ1-1, with D perhaps TRBD1 (5 bases). The CDR3 length is 11 residues. Trimming took off 4 bases at V and 11 bases at J, with 14 bases between the two ends. The germline V gene encodes CDR1 SQVTM and CDR2 ANQGSEA.

This chain connects TRBV29-1 to TRBJ2-2, with no clear D. With 4 bases removed from V and 1 base from J, the gap between germline ends came to 7 bases. CDR3 length: 13 amino acids. The germline V gene has CDR1 SQVTM and CDR2 ANQGSEA. CDR3 nucleotides: TGCAGCGTTGGTAGGGAGAACACCGGGGAGCTGTTTTTT. Its protein product is CSVGRENTGELFF.

This sequence joins TRBV30 and TRBJ1-2; TRBD1 agrees at 7 bases. Trimming removed 0 bases from V and 7 bases from J; junction bases left unmatched: 11. There are 15 residues in the CDR3. CDR1 is GTSNPN, CDR2 SVGIG, per germline (reference sequence). The CDR3 sequence: CAWSVVGGQLGGYTF. In nucleotides, the CDR3 is TGTGCCTGGAGTGTAGTCGGGGGACAGCTTGGTGGCTACACCTTC.

The gene calls are TRBV2 and TRBJ1-4, with D possibly matching TRBD1 (6 bases). Germline V gives CDR1 SNHLY, CDR2 FYNNEI. Trimming removed 4 bases at V and 7 bases at J, with 13 bases between. CDR3 length: 14 residues. This CDR3 is CASSAGDLTEKLFF. CDR3 DNA: TGTGCCAGCAGTGCAGGGGATCTTACTGAAAAACTGTTTTTT.

The V call is TRBV9, the J call TRBJ1-3; no clear D. This CDR3 region has 11 residues. The V and J ends lost 0 bases and 8 bases respectively, with 3 bases between them. Germline assignment: CDR1 SGDLS and CDR2 YYNGEE. CDR3 amino acids: CASSVEDTIYF. In nucleotides, the CDR3 is TGTGCCAGCAGCGTAGAAGACACCATATATTTT. Complete variable domain (other parts from reference TRBV9 and TRBJ1-3): DSGVTQTPKHLITATGQRVTLRCSPRSGDLSVYWYQQSLDQGLQFLIQYYNGEERAKGNILERFSAQQFPDLHSELNLSSLELGDSALYFCASSVEDTIYFGEGSWLTVV.

The V call is TRBV11-1, the J call TRBJ2-2, with TRBD2 matching over 11 bases. Looked up from germline, CDR1 is SGHAT and CDR2 is FQDESV (reference sequence). The CDR3 is made up of 17 amino acids. V lost 0 bases to trimming and J lost 5 bases; unmatched junction nucleotides: 5. CDR3 sequence reads: CASSLAPGLAGTGELFF. As DNA, the CDR3 is TGTGCCAGCAGCTTAGCACCAGGACTAGCGGGTACCGGGGAGCTGTTTTTT. The entire variable domain, with the rest obtained from reference TRBV11-1 and TRBJ2-2, is as follows: EAEVAQSPRYKITEKSQAVAFWCDPISGHATLYWYRQILGQGPELLVQFQDESVVDDSQLPKDRFSAERLKGVDSTLKIQPAELGDSAMYLCASSLAPGLAGTGELFFGEGSRLTVL.

The CDR3, as DNA: TGCGCCAGCGGCGCGGGACAGCTCACAGATACGCAGTATTTT. Protein: CASGAGQLTDTQYF. The V call is TRBV5-1, the J call TRBJ2-3, with D tentatively TRBD1 (7 bases). The CDR3 spans 14 residues. CDR1 is SGHRS, CDR2 YFSETQ, per germline. Trimming took off 7 bases at V and 2 bases at J, with 14 bases between the two ends. The full variable domain, in which reference TRBV5-1 and TRBJ2-3 provide the parts outside the CDR3, is KAGVTQTPRYLIKTRGQQVTLSCSPISGHRSVSWYQQTPGQGLQFLFEYFSETQRNKGNFPGRFSGRQFSNSRSEMNVSTLELGDSALYLCASGAGQLTDTQYFGPGTRLTVL.

The chain links TRBV20-1 to TRBJ2-2, with D hard to call. The V and J ends lost 6 bases and 3 bases respectively, with 14 bases between them. The CDR3 spans 14 residues. CDR1 and CDR2 (germline): DFQATT, SNEGSKA (reference sequence). The CDR3 loop reads CSAPKGLDTGELFF. DNA for the CDR3: TGCAGTGCCCCTAAGGGATTGGACACCGGGGAGCTGTTTTTT.

V usage is TRBV28 and J usage is TRBJ2-3; TRBD2 matches 14 bases. Germline assignment: CDR1 MDHEN and CDR2 SYDVKM. There are 18 residues in the CDR3. Trimming removed 2 bases from V and 5 bases from J; junction bases left unmatched: 9. The DNA of the CDR3 is TGTGCCAGCAGTTTACATCCGGGACTAGCGGGAGTGGGAGATACGCAGTATTTT. Translating gives CASSLHPGLAGVGDTQYF.

This chain connects TRBV18 to TRBJ2-4; D perhaps matches TRBD2 (6 bases). Trimming took 5 bases from V and 3 from J, leaving 11 bases between them. The germline CDR1 and CDR2 sequences are KGHSH and LQKENI. The CDR3 has 14 amino acids. In DNA form, the CDR3 reads TGTGCCAGCTCATCACGGGAGAACAAAAACATTCAGTACTTC. It is translated as CASSSRENKNIQYF.

This clonotype came up a few times. The rearrangement uses TRBV4-1 and TRBJ1-3; D is unresolved. V dropped 0 bases and J dropped 4 bases, with 4 bases sitting between them. Germline assignment: CDR1 MGHRA and CDR2 YSYEKL. CDR3 length: 13 residues. The CDR3 loop is CASSQETGNTIYF. CDR3 sequence (DNA): TGCGCCAGCAGCCAAGAAACCGGAAACACCATATATTTT.

This clonotype was observed a few times. The chain couples TRBV20-1 to TRBJ1-3; the D gene is possibly TRBD1 (6 bases). V was clipped by 3 bases and J by 4 bases, with 10 bases between them. Germline CDR1 and CDR2: DFQATT and SNEGSKA (reference sequence). The CDR3 is made up of 13 amino acids. The CDR3 reads CSASKGEGNTIYF. In DNA form, the CDR3 reads TGCAGTGCTAGTAAGGGGGAAGGAAACACCATATATTTT.

The chain has TRBV6-5 and TRBJ1-4, with TRBD1 identical over 8 bases. The CDR3 extends over 15 amino acids. V was pared by 2 bases and J by 8 bases, with 7 bases of the junction left unmatched. Germline lookup yields CDR1 MNHEY and CDR2 SVGAGI. The CDR3 sequence: CASSYNTGGEEKLFF. The CDR3 DNA reads TGTGCCAGCAGTTACAATACAGGGGGTGAAGAAAAACTGTTTTTT.

This rearrangement joins TRBV20-1 to TRBJ2-1, with TRBD1 matching 10 bases. The DNA end is a closer match to TRBJ2-7, so the J assignment may be wrong. The CDR3 has 13 residues. The germline V gene has CDR1 DFQATT and CDR2 SNEGSKA (reference sequence). In DNA form, the CDR3 reads TGCAGTGTTCCGGGACAGGGGTTTTACGAGCAGTACTTC. Translated, it gives CSVPGQGFYEQYF.